The 11 T cell receptor beta chains reported below all come from one sample, sequenced in a study of blood T cell repertoires in COVID-19. Assay used: immunoSEQ multiplex PCR; TCRdb lists only in-frame clones, some missing. Altogether 89,000 or so clones are present, about 82% being singletons, with the ten largest covering 8%. The sample taken for sequencing was peripheral blood. The receptors come from a man aged 45-60 years with active COVID-19.

V is TRBV28 and J is TRBJ1-4, with a weak D call TRBD1 (6 bases). V gave up 6 bases and J gave up 8 bases, with 19 bases separating them. Germline loops: CDR1 MDHEN, CDR2 SYDVKM. The CDR3 sequence is 15 residues long. CDR3 sequence reads: CASSKRQAGSEKLFF. The DNA of the CDR3 is TGTGCCAGCAGCAAACGACAGGCTGGTTCGGAAAAACTGTTTTTT.

The rearrangement links TRBV18 to TRBJ2-1; D remains unclear. V lost 2 bases and J 7 bases, leaving 6 bases between the germline ends. Per the germline V gene, CDR1 is KGHSH and CDR2 is LQKENI. The length of the CDR3 is 12 residues. Here the CDR3 DNA reads TGTGCCAGCTCACCAGGAGTTAATGAGCAGTTCTTC. It codes for CASSPGVNEQFF.

V usage is TRBV16 and J usage is TRBJ1-1; 9 bases align to TRBD1. V lost 4 bases to trimming and J lost 4 bases; unmatched junction nucleotides: 7. The CDR3 spans 15 residues. CDR1 KGHSY and CDR2 FQNENV come from the germline V gene. In nucleotides, the CDR3 is TGTGCCAGCAGCCCCCCGACAGGGGGATCCACTGAAGCTTTCTTT. Protein product: CASSPPTGGSTEAFF.

This clone was detected only a few times. V and J are TRBV20-1 and TRBJ1-2; no reliable D call. Trimming left V 3 bases short and J 2 bases short, with 7 bases between. Germline loops: CDR1 DFQATT, CDR2 SNEGSKA (reference sequence). The CDR3 contains 12 residues. The DNA for the CDR3 is TGCAGTGCTAGTACAGCAAACTATGGCTACACCTTC. Amino acid sequence: CSASTANYGYTF.

V gene TRBV7-2 combines with J gene TRBJ2-7; D perhaps matches TRBD2 (5 bases). The V gene lost 7 bases and the J gene lost 5 bases, with 15 bases spanning the gap. Germline CDR1 and CDR2: SGHTA and FQGNSA. The CDR3 totals 13 residues. The CDR3 DNA reads as TGTGCCAGCACCTCACGAGCCGGGAACGAGCAGTACTTC. Translating gives CASTSRAGNEQYF. Combining the CDR3 with reference TRBV7-2 and TRBJ2-7 gives the whole variable domain GAGVSQSPSNKVTEKGKDVELRCDPISGHTALYWYRQSLGQGLEFLIYFQGNSAPDKSGLPSDRFSAERTGGSVSTLTIQRTQQEDSAVYLCASTSRAGNEQYFGPGTRLTVT.

Only a few counts were recorded for this clone. The chain links TRBV2 to TRBJ2-7, with D perhaps TRBD1 (5 bases). Germline V gene lookup returns CDR1 SNHLY and CDR2 FYNNEI. The length of the CDR3 is 11 residues. V was shortened by 8 bases and J by 3 bases, with 8 bases between the two germline ends. Here the CDR3 reads CASRRGYEQYF. CDR3 bases: TGTGCCAGCCGAAGGGGCTACGAGCAGTACTTC.

This rearrangement joins TRBV5-1 to TRBJ2-2, with 11 nucleotides matching TRBD2. Germline trimming cut 4 bases from V and 2 bases from J; bases unmatched to any gene: 4. This CDR3 comprises 16 residues. Germline lookup yields CDR1 SGHRS and CDR2 YFSETQ. CDR3: CASSPLAGGNTGELFF. In DNA form, the CDR3 reads TGCGCCAGCAGCCCCCTAGCGGGGGGAAACACCGGGGAGCTGTTTTTT.

The chain is built from TRBV7-3 and TRBJ1-1; possible D gene TRBD1, 6 bases. Germline V gene data show CDR1 as SGHTA and CDR2 as FQGTGA. Trimming removed 6 bases at V and 5 bases at J, with 16 bases between. CDR3 length: 14 residues. CDR3 DNA sequence: TGTGCCAGCAGGACAGGTCCCTCGGCGACTGAAGCTTTCTTT. This codes for CASRTGPSATEAFF.

The V and J genes are TRBV6-1 and TRBJ1-5, with no clear D. The CDR3 has 16 amino acids. Between the trimmed V and J ends, which lost 4 bases and 1 base, there was a span of 14 bases. CDR1 and CDR2 from the germline V gene are MNHNS and SASEGT. In DNA form, the CDR3 reads TGTGCCAGCAGTGTAACCTTTGAGGCCAGCAATCAGCCCCAGCATTTT. Translating it yields CASSVTFEASNQPQHF.

J is TRBJ1-4 and V is TRBV27, with D tentatively TRBD1 (5 bases). The V end was cut by 4 bases, the J end by 6 bases, with 15 bases between. Germline assignment: CDR1 MNHEY and CDR2 SMNVEV (reference sequence). CDR3 length equals 15 residues. The CDR3 nucleotides read TGTGCCAGCAGTTATCTTGGGGCAAGGGATGAAAAACTGTTTTTT. Protein: CASSYLGARDEKLFF. Variable domain in full (rest from reference TRBV27 and TRBJ1-4): EAQVTQNPRYLITVTGKKLTVTCSQNMNHEYMSWYRQDPGLGLRQIYYSMNVEVTDKGDVPEGYKVSRKEKRNFPLILESPSPNQTSLYFCASSYLGARDEKLFFGSGTQLSVL.

The DNA of the CDR3 is TGTGCCAGCAGTTACCGACTAGCGGGGGGCTATGCGACAGATACGCAGTATTTT. Translation gives CASSYRLAGGYATDTQYF. The chain links TRBV6-2 or TRBV6-3 to TRBJ2-3, with 13 bases fitting TRBD2. The J segment lost 3 bases and the V segment lost 2 bases, leaving 8 bases of the junction unmatched. The CDR3 spans 18 residues. Germline loops: CDR1 MNHEY, CDR2 SVGEGT.